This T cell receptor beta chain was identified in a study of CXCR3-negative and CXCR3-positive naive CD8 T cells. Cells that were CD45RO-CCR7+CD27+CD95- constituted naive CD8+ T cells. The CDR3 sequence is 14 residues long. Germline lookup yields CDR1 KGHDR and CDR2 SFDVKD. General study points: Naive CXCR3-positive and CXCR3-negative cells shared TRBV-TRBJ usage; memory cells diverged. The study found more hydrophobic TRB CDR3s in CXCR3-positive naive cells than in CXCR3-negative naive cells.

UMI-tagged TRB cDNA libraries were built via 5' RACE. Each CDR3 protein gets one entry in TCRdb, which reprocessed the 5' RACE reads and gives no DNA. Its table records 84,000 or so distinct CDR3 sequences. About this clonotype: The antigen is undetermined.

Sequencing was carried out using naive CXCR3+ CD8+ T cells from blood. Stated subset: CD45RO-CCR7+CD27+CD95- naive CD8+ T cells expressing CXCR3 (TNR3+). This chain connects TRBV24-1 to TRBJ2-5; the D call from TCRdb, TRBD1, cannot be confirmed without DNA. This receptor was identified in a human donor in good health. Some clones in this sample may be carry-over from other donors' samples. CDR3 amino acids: CATSDLPGGETQYF.